These 29 T cell receptor beta chains were sequenced from one sample in a study of T cell clones after liver transplantation. Here immunoSEQ multiplex PCR was the method, and the copy in TCRdb shows in-frame clones only, minus some. The sample contains roughly 100,000 clones, 75% to 85% of which appear only once. The material was CD4+ T cells from blood, obtained before liver transplant. The receptors here all came from a human donor who received a liver transplant.

The V gene is TRBV19, the J gene TRBJ1-5; 7 bases line up with TRBD1. CDR1 and CDR2 from the germline V gene are LNHDA and SQIVND (reference sequence). The CDR3 is made up of 15 amino acids. V gave up 7 bases and J gave up 0 bases; unmatched junction bases: 6. The CDR3 loop reads CASTIYRGSNQPQHF. CDR3 coding DNA: TGTGCCAGTACAATATACAGGGGTAGCAATCAGCCCCAGCATTTT.

The chain couples TRBV10-3 to TRBJ2-1; D remains unclear. The CDR3 runs 15 residues. CDR1 and CDR2 from the germline V gene are ENHRY and SYGVKD. V was shortened by 4 bases and J by 0 bases, with 10 bases between the two germline ends. CDR3: CAISASVSSYNEQFF. As DNA, the CDR3 is TGTGCCATCAGTGCATCAGTGAGCTCCTACAATGAGCAGTTCTTC.

The chain has TRBV19 and TRBJ2-3, with D unclear. This CDR3 region has 15 residues. V dropped 6 bases and J dropped 1 base, with 14 bases sitting between them. Germline assignment: CDR1 LNHDA and CDR2 SQIVND (reference sequence). The CDR3 spells CASSLGMVGTDTQYF. Here the CDR3 DNA reads TGTGCCAGTAGCCTAGGGATGGTGGGCACAGATACGCAGTATTTT. Combining the CDR3 with reference TRBV19 and TRBJ2-3 gives the whole variable domain DGGITQSPKYLFRKEGQNVTLSCEQNLNHDAMYWYRQDPGQGLRLIYYSQIVNDFQKGDIAEGYSVSREKKESFPLTVTSAQKNPTAFYLCASSLGMVGTDTQYFGPGTRLTVL.

As DNA, the CDR3 is TGTGCCAGCGATAGTGGACAGGGGGCGTCCCATGGCTACACCTTC. The encoded protein is CASDSGQGASHGYTF. The rearrangement links TRBV7-2 to TRBJ1-2; TRBD1 agrees at 11 bases. Germline assignment: CDR1 SGHTA and CDR2 FQGNSA. The CDR3 sequence is 15 residues long. V was clipped by 8 bases and J by 6 bases; unmatched bases: 11.

V gene TRBV6-1 combines with J gene TRBJ1-1; possible D gene TRBD1, 6 bases. CDR3 length: 15 amino acids. V was shortened by 3 bases and J by 7 bases, with 18 bases between the two germline ends. Germline values: CDR1 MNHNS, CDR2 SASEGT. In nucleotides, the CDR3 is TGTGCCAGCAGTGAGGATCTTCAGGGGCCTAATGAAGCTTTCTTT. Translated, it gives CASSEDLQGPNEAFF.

The rearrangement links TRBV27 to TRBJ2-4, with 12 bases that match TRBD1. The V gene end was trimmed by 0 bases and the J gene end by 0 bases; junction bases not matched to a gene: 3. CDR3 length: 18 residues. CDR1 is MNHEY and CDR2 is SMNVEV in the germline V gene (reference sequence). The CDR3 region is CASSLSGQGAKAKNIQYF. The CDR3 bases are TGTGCCAGCAGTTTATCGGGACAGGGGGCGAAAGCCAAAAACATTCAGTACTTC.

The chain is built from TRBV18 and TRBJ2-2; D remains ambiguous. Germline-derived CDR1 and CDR2 are KGHSH and LQKENI. Trimming pared 3 bases from V and 5 bases from J, leaving 13 bases between. The CDR3 is 15 amino acids. This CDR3 is CASSPRASRTGELFF. In nucleotides, the CDR3 is TGTGCCAGCTCACCTAGGGCCTCTCGAACCGGGGAGCTGTTTTTT. Drawing the rest from reference TRBV18 and TRBJ2-2, the complete variable domain is NAGVMQNPRHLVRRRGQEARLRCSPMKGHSHVYWYRQLPEEGLKFMVYLQKENIIDESGMPKERFSAEFPKEGPSILRIQQVVRGDSAAYFCASSPRASRTGELFFGEGSRLTVL.

This rearrangement joins TRBV28 to TRBJ1-5, with 8 bases fitting TRBD1. CDR3 length equals 17 residues. With 6 bases clipped from V and 4 bases from J, the junction kept 14 bases outside the gene matches. Germline values: CDR1 MDHEN, CDR2 SYDVKM. The CDR3 is CASRKKRDRIGNQPQHF. CDR3 nucleotides: TGTGCCAGCAGAAAAAAACGGGACAGGATAGGAAATCAGCCCCAGCATTTT.

CDR3 loop: CASSQINIMVVDEQYF. The DNA of the CDR3 is TGCGCCAGCAGCCAAATTAATATCATGGTCGTCGACGAGCAGTACTTC. This chain connects TRBV4-1 to TRBJ2-7; D is unresolved. Germline CDR1 and CDR2: MGHRA and YSYEKL. The V end lost 2 bases, the J end lost 5 bases, and 19 bases lay between the germline ends. The CDR3 runs to 16 residues.

This chain joins TRBV28 and TRBJ2-6, with D perhaps given as TRBD1 or TRBD2 (6 bases each). V was cut by 10 bases and J by 2 bases, with 18 bases left in between. This CDR3 region has 16 residues. Germline V CDR1 and CDR2: MDHEN, SYDVKM. The CDR3 bases are TGTGCCACCCTTCGACCGGGGGCTGCTGGGGCCAACGTCCTGACTTTC. Its protein product is CATLRPGAAGANVLTF.

This sequence joins TRBV7-9 and TRBJ1-4, with D unclear. CDR1 is SEHNR and CDR2 is FQNEAQ in the germline V gene (reference sequence). The CDR3 sequence is 15 residues long. V lost 6 bases, J lost 6 bases, and 17 bases lay in between. The CDR3 DNA follows: TGTGCCAGCAGTGCAAGGCGGGGAACAGATGAAAAACTGTTTTTT. Translated: CASSARRGTDEKLFF.

Comments on this clone: Other nucleotide sequences in the sample specify the same CDR3. This chain joins TRBV18 and TRBJ2-5; D is perhaps TRBD1 (5 bases). Germline loops: CDR1 KGHSH, CDR2 LQKENI. The CDR3 consists of 13 residues. V dropped 3 bases and J dropped 3 bases, with 8 bases sitting between them. The CDR3 is CASSPGQKETQYF. Written as DNA, the CDR3 is TGTGCCAGCTCACCGGGGCAAAAAGAGACCCAGTACTTC. Full variable domain (outside the CDR3, taken from reference TRBV18 and TRBJ2-5): NAGVMQNPRHLVRRRGQEARLRCSPMKGHSHVYWYRQLPEEGLKFMVYLQKENIIDESGMPKERFSAEFPKEGPSILRIQQVVRGDSAAYFCASSPGQKETQYFGPGTRLLVL.

J is TRBJ2-7 and V is TRBV6-5; 7 bases match TRBD2. Germline V CDR1 and CDR2: MNHEY, SVGAGI. Trimming cost V 0 bases and J 1 base; bases outside gene matches: 6. CDR3 length equals 16 residues. CDR3 DNA: TGTGCCAGCAGTTACTCGATCGGGGGGAGTTCCTACGAGCAGTACTTC. Translation gives CASSYSIGGSSYEQYF.

In the case of this clone: The sample has other DNA sequences that encode this CDR3 too. V gene TRBV7-2 combines with J gene TRBJ1-3; 7 bases are shared with TRBD1. The CDR3 covers 17 residues. CDR1 and CDR2 from the germline V gene are SGHTA and FQGNSA. V lost 1 base to trimming and J lost 4 bases; unmatched junction nucleotides: 10. CDR3: CASSLGGRQGGGNTIYF. CDR3 sequence (DNA): TGTGCCAGCAGCTTAGGGGGTCGACAGGGCGGCGGAAACACCATATATTTT.

CDR3 DNA: TGCGCCAGCAGCTTGGGTTCAGGAGGGCAAAAGGTACCGTACTTC. Its translation is CASSLGSGGQKVPYF. The V gene is TRBV5-1, the J gene TRBJ2-7; TRBD2 is a possible D gene (6 bases). Between the trimmed V and J ends, which lost 0 bases and 12 bases, there was a span of 22 bases. Germline CDR1 reads SGHRS; CDR2 reads YFSETQ. The length of the CDR3 is 15 residues.

The V and J genes are TRBV10-3 and TRBJ1-1; D is uncertain. V was pared by 11 bases and J by 1 base, with 11 bases between. Germline values: CDR1 ENHRY, CDR2 SYGVKD. CDR3 length: 12 residues. The CDR3 sequence is CAALTANTEAFF. Here the CDR3 DNA reads TGTGCCGCACTAACGGCGAACACTGAAGCTTTCTTT.

In DNA, the CDR3 is TGTGCCAGCTCCCTGAGGCAGGCTAGCAATCAGCCCCAGCATTTT. It translates to CASSLRQASNQPQHF. V and J are TRBV18 and TRBJ1-5; D is unclear. CDR3 size: 15 residues. With 6 bases removed from V and 0 bases from J, the gap between germline ends came to 12 bases. From germline, CDR1 is KGHSH and CDR2 LQKENI.

This clone occurred a few times. This chain links TRBV7-9 with TRBJ1-1, with D uncertain. This CDR3 comprises 14 residues. With 2 bases removed from V and 1 base from J, the gap between germline ends came to 8 bases. Germline lookup yields CDR1 SEHNR and CDR2 FQNEAQ (reference sequence). DNA for the CDR3: TGTGCCAGCAGCTTAACGCCCGGGAACACTGAAGCTTTCTTT. Encoded protein: CASSLTPGNTEAFF.

V is TRBV6-5 and J is TRBJ2-7; TRBD1 aligns across 7 bases. The CDR3 sequence is 14 residues long. V lost 2 bases to trimming and J lost 2 bases; unmatched junction nucleotides: 3. Germline loops: CDR1 MNHEY, CDR2 SVGAGI. The CDR3 nucleotides read TGTGCCAGCAGTTACCAGACAGGGCCCTACGAGCAGTACTTC. This codes for CASSYQTGPYEQYF.

This sequence joins TRBV5-1 and TRBJ2-3, with TRBD2 identical over 7 bases. The CDR3 consists of 16 residues. The V gene end was trimmed by 6 bases and the J gene end by 1 base; junction bases not matched to a gene: 11. Germline loops: CDR1 SGHRS, CDR2 YFSETQ. The CDR3 region is CASNEGGNTGTDTQYF. The CDR3 nucleotides are TGCGCCAGCAATGAGGGAGGGAACACTGGCACAGATACGCAGTATTTT. The complete variable domain, with remaining parts taken from reference TRBV5-1 and TRBJ2-3, reads KAGVTQTPRYLIKTRGQQVTLSCSPISGHRSVSWYQQTPGQGLQFLFEYFSETQRNKGNFPGRFSGRQFSNSRSEMNVSTLELGDSALYLCASNEGGNTGTDTQYFGPGTRLTVL.

The rearrangement links TRBV28 to TRBJ2-6; D ambiguous. The CDR3 contains 15 residues. CDR1 and CDR2 (germline): MDHEN, SYDVKM. V lost 6 bases to trimming and J lost 0 bases, with 9 bases between them. The DNA for the CDR3 is TGTGCCAGCAGAGTAGTGCACTCTGGGGCCAACGTCCTGACTTTC. Protein sequence: CASRVVHSGANVLTF.

V and J are TRBV19 and TRBJ2-7, with D unresolved. The CDR3 runs 14 residues. Germline V gene sequence: CDR1 LNHDA, CDR2 SQIVND (reference sequence). V shed 0 bases and J shed 6 bases, with 12 bases lying between them. The CDR3 loop reads CASSIEGPLGEQYF. The CDR3 DNA sequence: TGTGCCAGTAGTATAGAGGGTCCCTTGGGCGAGCAGTACTTC.

This clone was counted a single time. The chain joins TRBV9 to TRBJ2-4; the match to TRBD2 covers 12 bases. The CDR3 runs 18 residues. Trimming took 0 bases from V and 5 from J; bases not matched to a gene: 9. From germline, CDR1 is SGDLS and CDR2 YYNGEE. CDR3 sequence reads: CASSVGLTSGSGENIQYF. As DNA, the CDR3 is TGTGCCAGCAGCGTAGGGTTGACTAGCGGGAGTGGTGAAAACATTCAGTACTTC.

This sequence joins TRBV30 and TRBJ1-1; D remains unclear. The CDR3 spans 11 residues. Trimming cost V 3 bases and J 6 bases, with 8 bases left between them. The V gene's germline CDR1 is GTSNPN and CDR2 SVGIG (reference sequence). The DNA of the CDR3 is TGTGCCTGGAGAATAGGTTCTGAAGCTTTCTTT. Amino acids: CAWRIGSEAFF.

The chain links TRBV18 to TRBJ1-4; the D gene is possibly TRBD1 (6 bases). This CDR3 region has 13 residues. Germline loops: CDR1 KGHSH, CDR2 LQKENI. The V and J ends lost 2 bases and 8 bases respectively, with 9 bases between them. For the CDR3, the DNA is TGTGCCAGCTCACCAACACAGGGCGAAAAACTGTTTTTT. Translation: CASSPTQGEKLFF.

V is TRBV6-1 and J is TRBJ1-2; weak D call: TRBD1 (6 bases). Germline CDR1 and CDR2: MNHNS and SASEGT. The V end was cut by 6 bases, the J end by 4 bases, with 12 bases between. This CDR3 has 13 residues. The CDR3 region has the DNA TGTGCCAGCAGCACGGTGACAGGCTATGGCTACACCTTC. This translates into CASSTVTGYGYTF.

The chain recombines TRBV19 with TRBJ2-7; D ambiguous. With 4 bases removed from V and 7 bases from J, the gap between germline ends came to 8 bases. The CDR3 contains 11 residues. In germline, CDR1 is LNHDA, CDR2 SQIVND (reference sequence). CDR3 loop: CASSRYGEQYF. CDR3 in DNA: TGTGCCAGTAGTAGGTATGGGGAGCAGTACTTC.

This clone was counted between two and nine times. V is TRBV4-3 and J is TRBJ1-5; a possible D gene is TRBD1 (6 bases). V lost 4 bases to trimming and J lost 7 bases, with 17 bases between them. Germline CDR1 and CDR2: LGHNA and YSLEER. This CDR3 is 15 amino acids long. The CDR3 DNA reads TGCGCCAGCAGCCCCTCCCCCACGGGGGCGCAGCCCCAGCATTTT. Its protein is CASSPSPTGAQPQHF.

J is TRBJ2-1 and V is TRBV19, with D uncertain. This CDR3 contains 12 residues. Trimming left V 4 bases short and J 4 bases short, with 5 bases between. Germline assignment: CDR1 LNHDA and CDR2 SQIVND (reference sequence). The CDR3 coding sequence is TGTGCCAGTAGTACCGATTACAATGAGCAGTTCTTC. Residues: CASSTDYNEQFF.